This record looks at one TCR beta chain sequence and its context. Its antigen is currently unknown. This CDR3 has 15 residues. Germline V gene sequence: CDR1 LNHDA, CDR2 SQIVND (reference sequence). Trimming pared 5 bases from V and 4 bases from J, leaving 17 bases between. This PCR relied on a set of 60 Vbeta primers and 13 Jbeta primers. The protocol was immunoSEQ multiplex PCR, while the TCRdb copy is restricted to in-frame clones and leaves out a portion. The data show 150,000 to 200,000 clones, with 82% seen just once and 6.5% held by the top ten. This sample is drawn from a study of cytomegalovirus exposure and HLA in healthy donors. At the level of the study: Approximately 180 million T cells yielded roughly 120 million unique TCR beta sequences in earlier analysis.

General observations from the study: Within a later analysis, the majority of CMV-associated TCR beta chains appeared HLA-restricted. Accurate prediction of HLA-A and HLA-B alleles (for most subjects) was reportedly achieved from TCR beta sequences. As a later analysis showed, several of the most significant clusters appeared to be linked to common viral pathogens.

The chain combines TRBV19 with TRBJ1-2, with a possible D match to TRBD1 (6 bases). The sequencing input was PBMCs. This TCR was sampled from a woman aged 45-60 years in good health and CMV-seropositive. CDR3 loop: CASSPRWTEAYGYTF. In DNA form, the CDR3 reads TGTGCCAGTAGTCCTCGGTGGACAGAGGCCTATGGCTACACCTTC.